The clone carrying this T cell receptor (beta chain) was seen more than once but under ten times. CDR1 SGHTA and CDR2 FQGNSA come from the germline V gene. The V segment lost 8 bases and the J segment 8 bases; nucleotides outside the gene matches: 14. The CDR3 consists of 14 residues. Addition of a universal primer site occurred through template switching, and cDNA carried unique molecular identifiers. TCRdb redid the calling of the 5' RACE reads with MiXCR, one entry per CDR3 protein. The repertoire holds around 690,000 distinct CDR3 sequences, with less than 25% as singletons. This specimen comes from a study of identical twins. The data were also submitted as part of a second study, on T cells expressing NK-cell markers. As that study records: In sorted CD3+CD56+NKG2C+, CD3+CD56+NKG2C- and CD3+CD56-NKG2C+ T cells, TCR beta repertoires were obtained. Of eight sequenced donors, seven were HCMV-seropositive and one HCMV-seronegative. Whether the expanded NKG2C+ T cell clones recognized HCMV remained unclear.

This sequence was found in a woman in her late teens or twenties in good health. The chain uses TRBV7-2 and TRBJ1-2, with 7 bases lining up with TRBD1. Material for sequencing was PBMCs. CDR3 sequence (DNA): TGTGCCAGCCGCCTACAGGGGCAGGCCGGAGGCTACACCTTC. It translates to CASRLQGQAGGYTF.